The T cell receptor (beta chain) under discussion was sequenced for a study of Ad26.COV2.S vaccination and SARS-CoV-2 variants. Across the whole study: Ad26.COV2.S given intramuscularly, once or twice 56 days apart. Study observations and caveats: TCR breadth and depth analyses may have underestimated total T cell responses.

Described treatment: roughly 18 received Ad26.COV2.S at low or high dose, single or two shots; several received placebo; per-sample allocation not given. Sampling was done on day 63 after the first vaccine or placebo injection. In Boston, the donor was an adult between 18-55 years of age. Expressing Wuhan-strain SARS-CoV-2 spike, an Ad26 vector served as the vaccine. Note on this clone: Its antigen is not identified.

Sequencing used immunoSEQ multiplex PCR; TCRdb keeps in-frame clones, though not all of them. The profile covers roughly 390,000 clones, with approximately 90% appearing a single time and under 4% taken by the ten largest. The input for sequencing was peripheral blood, taken in a trial of Ad26.COV2.S vaccine versus placebo. The TCR sequence derives from a person between 18 and 59 years old who received the Ad26.COV2.S COVID-19 vaccine or a placebo.

CDR3 sequence (DNA): TGCGCCAGCAGCCCAGGCCTTGGCAAAGGTGGCTACACCTTC. Its protein is CASSPGLGKGGYTF. This sequence joins TRBV4-1 and TRBJ1-2; D gene unclear. The CDR3 spans 14 residues. The germline V and J ends were trimmed by 4 bases and 7 bases, with 16 bases remaining between them. Germline lookup yields CDR1 MGHRA and CDR2 YSYEKL.